One sample yielded the 9 T cell receptor beta chains listed below, sequenced in a study of STAT5B mutations in CD4+ large granular lymphocyte leukemia. Libraries were prepared by immunoSEQ multiplex PCR; TCRdb keeps only in-frame clonotypes and omits some of them. The sample holds more than 25,000 clones; about three quarters are singletons and the top ten take around 0.99%. Sample: CD4+ T cells from blood buffy coats. These receptors came from a human donor in good health.

This clone was counted a few times. The chain employs TRBV7-6 and TRBJ1-3; D gene unclear. Trimming removed 5 bases from V and 0 bases from J, with 11 bases in between. The CDR3 runs 15 residues. Germline values: CDR1 SGHVS, CDR2 FNYEAQ. CDR3 coding DNA: TGTGCCAGCAGCCAGGCGGGGAACTCTGGAAACACCATATATTTT. The encoded protein is CASSQAGNSGNTIYF.

This clone was observed a few times. The chain combines TRBV19 with TRBJ1-5; D unclear. Trimming stripped 3 bases from V and 2 bases from J, with 14 bases between. The length of the CDR3 is 16 residues. The V gene's germline CDR1 is LNHDA and CDR2 SQIVND (reference sequence). The CDR3 region is CASSILPGRGNQPQHF. The CDR3, as DNA: TGTGCCAGTAGTATTCTGCCCGGGAGGGGCAATCAGCCCCAGCATTTT.

The chain is built from TRBV28 and TRBJ2-7; the match to TRBD2 covers 11 bases. V lost 6 bases, J lost 3 bases, and 13 bases stayed unmatched. CDR3 size: 17 residues. Germline assignment: CDR1 MDHEN and CDR2 SYDVKM. DNA of the CDR3: TGTGCCAGCAGCCCTTATAATCTAGCGGGAGGCCACTACGAGCAGTACTTC. Residues: CASSPYNLAGGHYEQYF. Together with reference TRBV28 and TRBJ2-7, the CDR3 gives the full variable domain: DVKVTQSSRYLVKRTGEKVFLECVQDMDHENMFWYRQDPGLGLRLIYFSYDVKMKEKGDIPEGYSVSREKKERFSLILESASTNQTSMYLCASSPYNLAGGHYEQYFGPGTRLTVT.

The chain employs TRBV6-6 and TRBJ2-1, with 7 bases aligning to TRBD2. CDR3 length: 15 amino acids. Germline V gene sequence: CDR1 MNHNY, CDR2 SVGAGI (reference sequence). J gave up 5 bases and V 8 bases, and 12 bases lay outside the gene matches. The CDR3 bases are TGTGCCAGCCAGGGCGCGGGAGAGGGGCACAATGAGCAGTTCTTC. Protein product: CASQGAGEGHNEQFF.

There are a few counts of this clone. The chain uses TRBV30 and TRBJ1-1, with TRBD1 identical over 9 bases. The CDR3 covers 15 residues. CDR1 and CDR2 from the germline V gene are GTSNPN and SVGIG (reference sequence). With V trimmed by 2 bases and J by 2 bases, 6 bases remained unmatched. CDR3 nucleotide sequence: TGTGCCTGGAGTAAATCGACAGGGGGAAACACTGAAGCTTTCTTT. It encodes CAWSKSTGGNTEAFF.

This clone was seen a handful of times. The V and J genes are TRBV5-6 and TRBJ2-7, with D possibly being TRBD2 (5 bases). The CDR3 length is 12 residues. The germline CDR1 and CDR2 sequences are SGHDT and YYEEEE. Deletions cut 1 base from V and 5 bases from J, with 7 bases between. The CDR3 spells CASSLLSDEQYF. CDR3 in DNA: TGTGCCAGCAGCTTGCTTAGCGACGAGCAGTACTTC.

The table lists this clone with a few counts. The CDR3 nucleotides are TGTGCCAGCACCCGACCAGGGACGGAAGCTTTCTTT. Translation: CASTRPGTEAFF. V gene TRBV27 combines with J gene TRBJ1-1; TRBD1 is a possible D gene (5 bases). The CDR3 has 12 residues. Germline loops: CDR1 MNHEY, CDR2 SMNVEV (reference sequence). Trimming cost V 7 bases and J 8 bases, with 14 bases left between them.

The CDR3 DNA reads TGCAGCGCTGAGGGATGGAACACCGGGGAGCTGTTTTTT. Amino acids: CSAEGWNTGELFF. V gene TRBV29-1 combines with J gene TRBJ2-2, with D perhaps matching TRBD2 (5 bases). The CDR3 has 13 residues. Germline loops: CDR1 SQVTM, CDR2 ANQGSEA. V was pared by 7 bases and J by 1 base, with 10 bases between.

This clone was seen only a few times. This chain connects TRBV30 to TRBJ1-1, with a tentative D call TRBD1 (5 bases). The CDR3 is 13 amino acids. V lost 4 bases, J lost 1 base, and 10 bases lay in between. The V gene's germline CDR1 is GTSNPN and CDR2 SVGIG (reference sequence). This CDR3 reads CAWTETGNTEAFF. The DNA of the CDR3 is TGTGCCTGGACTGAAACAGGGAACACTGAAGCTTTCTTT.